This T cell receptor (beta chain) stems from a study of T cell repertoires in cytomegalovirus infection. This clonotype was seen repeatedly, ten times or more. Its antigen is unknown. The germline gene is not matched at one end of the junction; a read error may be the cause. The CDR3 covers 15 residues. Germline lookup yields CDR1 SSHAT and CDR2 FNYEAQ (reference sequence). TCRdb processed the reads anew with MiXCR; each CDR3 protein has one entry. The repertoire holds a few hundred thousand distinct CDR3 sequences, with approximately 32% as singletons. The sequenced sample was cultured PBMCs, obtained from culture after CMV antigen stimulation. The TCR originated in a human donor in good health (CMV status not recorded). Some clones in this sample may be carry-over from other donors' samples. The chain couples TRBV7-7 to TRBJ2-1; tentative D call: TRBD2 (5 bases). CDR3 sequence reads: CASSFGPTVGDEQFF. The CDR3 bases are TGTGCTAGCAGCTTTGGGCCCACCGTCGGGGATGAGCAGTTCTTC.